The 9 T cell receptor beta chains presented below share a single source sample, sequenced in a study of T-cell memory formation after mild COVID-19. TCRdb redid the calling of the 5' RACE reads with MiXCR, one entry per CDR3 protein. The data hold 110,000 or so distinct CDR3 sequences, with around a fifth observed a single time. Sequencing was done on a sample of PBMCs or a T cell subset sorted from them (not recorded which). These receptors were obtained from a man between 18 and 29 years old who had mild COVID-19 (a few samples of this study predate the infection). Cell type and time point are not known.

The chain is built from TRBV6-1 and TRBJ2-5, with D perhaps matching TRBD2 (6 bases). The CDR3 covers 14 residues. Trimming left V 7 bases short and J 4 bases short, with 16 bases between. Germline-derived CDR1 and CDR2 are MNHNS and SASEGT. The CDR3 region has the DNA TGTGCCAGCACCCTGAGGCTAGCGCGAGAGACCCAGTACTTC. Translating it yields CASTLRLARETQYF.

This chain uses TRBV6-5 with TRBJ1-1, with D tentatively TRBD1 (5 bases). Per the germline V gene, CDR1 is MNHEY and CDR2 is SVGAGI. The V end was cut by 3 bases, the J end by 0 bases, with 11 bases between. This CDR3 comprises 15 residues. The CDR3 region is CASSYFLGLNTEAFF. The CDR3 nucleotides read TGTGCCAGCAGTTATTTTCTGGGGCTGAACACTGAAGCTTTCTTT.

V and J are TRBV7-8 and TRBJ2-3; TRBD2 matches 13 bases. The V and J ends lost 5 bases and 3 bases, in that order; junction bases with no gene match: 5. The CDR3 is 16 amino acids. Germline CDR1 SGHVS, CDR2 FQNEAQ. Here the CDR3 DNA reads TGTGCCAGCAGCCGACGGACTAGCGGGGGAACAGATACGCAGTATTTT. Amino acids: CASSRRTSGGTDTQYF.

CDR3 amino acids: CASSHQLADTGELFF. The CDR3 DNA is TGTGCCAGCAGTCACCAACTAGCGGACACCGGGGAGCTGTTTTTT. The J gene is TRBJ2-2, the V gene TRBV6-5; TRBD2 aligns across 8 bases. Germline-derived CDR1 and CDR2 are MNHEY and SVGAGI. This CDR3 spans 15 amino acids. V gave up 5 bases and J gave up 3 bases; unmatched junction bases: 5.

V is TRBV21-1 and J is TRBJ2-2; the table's D call, TRBD1, was not checked against the DNA. TRBV21-1 is described as a pseudogene. The CDR3 extends over 16 amino acids. The CDR3 bases are TGTGCCAGCAGCAAATCAGGGACAGACTACACCGGGGAGCTGTTTTTT. It codes for CASSKSGTDYTGELFF.

This rearrangement joins TRBV6-5 to TRBJ2-2, with TRBD2 identical over 10 bases. The CDR3 has 16 amino acids. Germline assignment: CDR1 MNHEY and CDR2 SVGAGI. J was trimmed by 4 bases and V by 0 bases; bases with no gene match: 2. The CDR3, as DNA: TGTGCCAGCAGTTACTCGGCTAGCGGGAGCACCGGGGAGCTGTTTTTT. It codes for CASSYSASGSTGELFF.

This clonotype has a handful of counts. The chain links TRBV7-2 to TRBJ2-5; either TRBD1 or TRBD2 may supply D (7 bases each). The germline V gene has CDR1 SGHTA and CDR2 FQGNSA. V shed 4 bases and J shed 5 bases, with 17 bases lying between them. This CDR3 has 15 residues. CDR3 amino acids: CASSSSGGVMETQYF. The CDR3 DNA reads as TGTGCCAGCAGCTCCTCAGGGGGGGTTATGGAGACCCAGTACTTC.

The chain combines TRBV11-2 with TRBJ1-1; the D gene is possibly TRBD1 (5 bases). Between the trimmed V and J ends, which lost 4 bases and 7 bases, there was a span of 22 bases. The CDR3 is 16 amino acids. Germline V gene data show CDR1 as SGHAT and CDR2 as FQNNGV. The DNA for the CDR3 is TGTGCCAGCAGCTCCTGGGCCAGGGCCGACACTTTTGAAGCTTTCTTT. This gives the protein CASSSWARADTFEAFF.

This clonotype was observed a few times. CDR3 coding DNA: TGTGCCAGCAGTCCCTTTGGAGGAGGAACAGATACGCAGTATTTT. This gives the protein CASSPFGGGTDTQYF. This rearrangement joins TRBV6-5 to TRBJ2-3; a possible D gene is TRBD2 (5 bases). Germline V gives CDR1 MNHEY, CDR2 SVGAGI. V lost 5 bases and J 3 bases, leaving 15 bases between the germline ends. The CDR3 contains 15 residues.